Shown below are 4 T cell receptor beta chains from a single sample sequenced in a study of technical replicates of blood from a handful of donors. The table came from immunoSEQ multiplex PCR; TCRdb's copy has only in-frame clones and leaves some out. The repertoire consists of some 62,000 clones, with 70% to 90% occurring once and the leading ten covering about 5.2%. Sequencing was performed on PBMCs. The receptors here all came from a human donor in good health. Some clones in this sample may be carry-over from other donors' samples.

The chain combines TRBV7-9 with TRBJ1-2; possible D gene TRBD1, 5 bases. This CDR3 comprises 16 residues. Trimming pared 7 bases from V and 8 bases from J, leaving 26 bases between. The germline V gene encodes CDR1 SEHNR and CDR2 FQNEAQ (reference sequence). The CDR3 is CASTPMGQGPSEGYTF. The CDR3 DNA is TGTGCCAGCACCCCGATGGGGCAGGGCCCTTCAGAAGGCTACACCTTC.

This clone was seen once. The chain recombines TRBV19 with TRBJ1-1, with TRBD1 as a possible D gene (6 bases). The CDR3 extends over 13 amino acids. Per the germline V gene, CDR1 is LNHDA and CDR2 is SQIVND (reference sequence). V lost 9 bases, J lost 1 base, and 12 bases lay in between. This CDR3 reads CASSKTGNTEAFF. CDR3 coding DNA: TGTGCCAGCTCTAAGACAGGGAACACTGAAGCTTTCTTT.

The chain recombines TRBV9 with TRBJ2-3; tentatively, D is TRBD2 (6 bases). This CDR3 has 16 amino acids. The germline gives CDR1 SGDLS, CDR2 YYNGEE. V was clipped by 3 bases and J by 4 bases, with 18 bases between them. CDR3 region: CASSDPSRRVPDTQYF. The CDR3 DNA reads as TGTGCCAGCAGCGACCCTTCCAGGAGGGTCCCAGATACGCAGTATTTT.

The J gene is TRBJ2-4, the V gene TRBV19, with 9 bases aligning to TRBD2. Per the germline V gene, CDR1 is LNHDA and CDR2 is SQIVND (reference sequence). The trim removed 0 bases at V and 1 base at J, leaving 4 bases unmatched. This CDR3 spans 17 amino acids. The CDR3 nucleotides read TGTGCCAGTAGTATAGACCCTAGCGGGGATGCCAAAAACATTCAGTACTTC. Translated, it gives CASSIDPSGDAKNIQYF.